These 15 T cell receptor beta chains originate from one sample sequenced in a study of cytomegalovirus exposure and HLA in healthy donors. PCR involved 60 Vbeta and 13 Jbeta primers. Sequenced by immunoSEQ multiplex PCR; TCRdb stores in-frame clones only, minus some. This sample yields 60,000 or so clones, of which 65% to 75% are seen a single time; 20% to 30% belongs to the top ten. Sequencing used PBMCs. The receptors come from a man aged 50-59 years in good health and CMV-seropositive.

The rearrangement joins TRBV5-6 to TRBJ2-7, with D maybe TRBD1 (5 bases). Looked up from germline, CDR1 is SGHDT and CDR2 is YYEEEE. V lost 1 base and J lost 6, with 8 bases in between. The CDR3 loop spans 12 amino acids. This CDR3 reads CASSLSGREQYF. The CDR3 DNA reads TGTGCCAGCAGCTTGTCAGGGCGCGAGCAGTACTTC.

The chain uses TRBV5-4 and TRBJ1-2; 8 bases are a match to TRBD1. This CDR3 contains 16 residues. V was pared by 4 bases and J by 6 bases, with 14 bases of the junction left unmatched. Germline lookup yields CDR1 SGHNT and CDR2 YYREEE (reference sequence). This CDR3 reads CASSAPDRVIGDGYTF. The CDR3 coding sequence is TGTGCCAGCAGCGCGCCGGACAGGGTAATCGGCGATGGCTACACCTTC.

This chain uses TRBV19 with TRBJ2-1; TRBD1 matches at 7 bases. The CDR3 spans 15 residues. In germline, CDR1 is LNHDA, CDR2 SQIVND (reference sequence). Trimming removed 5 bases from V and 2 bases from J; junction bases left unmatched: 6. The CDR3, as DNA: TGTGCCAGTAGTGCACGACAGGGTGCCTACAATGAGCAGTTCTTC. Translation: CASSARQGAYNEQFF.

The sample holds a few counts of this clone. The genes are TRBV11-2 and TRBJ2-1; 11 bases align to TRBD2. Per the germline V gene, CDR1 is SGHAT and CDR2 is FQNNGV. Trimming took 3 bases from V and 13 from J; bases not matched to a gene: 8. The CDR3 has 14 amino acids. The CDR3 is CASSLTSGDQIQFF. CDR3 nucleotide sequence: TGTGCCAGCAGCTTGACTAGCGGGGACCAAATCCAGTTCTTC.

The gene calls are TRBV30 and TRBJ2-7; D gene uncertain. Trimming took off 1 base at V and 3 bases at J, with 10 bases between the two ends. Germline CDR1 GTSNPN, CDR2 SVGIG (reference sequence). This CDR3 region has 13 residues. This CDR3 reads CAWSATAVYEQYF. The CDR3 nucleotides are TGTGCCTGGAGTGCAACGGCGGTCTACGAGCAGTACTTC.

This chain joins TRBV11-2 and TRBJ2-2; D uncertain. Germline V gene data show CDR1 as SGHAT and CDR2 as FQNNGV. The CDR3 contains 15 residues. The germline V and J ends were trimmed by 4 bases and 3 bases, with 12 bases remaining between them. Here the CDR3 reads CASSSEEWYTGELFF. The CDR3 DNA reads as TGTGCCAGCAGCTCTGAGGAGTGGTACACCGGGGAGCTGTTTTTT.

The V gene is TRBV15, the J gene TRBJ1-2; possibly TRBD1 for D (5 bases). There are 12 residues in the CDR3. Germline V gene sequence: CDR1 LNHNV, CDR2 YYDKDF (reference sequence). V gave up 8 bases and J gave up 3 bases, with 10 bases separating them. This CDR3 reads CATSQGDYGYTF. The DNA of the CDR3 is TGTGCCACCTCCCAGGGCGACTATGGCTACACCTTC.

The V and J genes are TRBV6-5 and TRBJ2-5, with D possibly being TRBD2 (5 bases). The CDR3 is 16 amino acids. CDR1 is MNHEY and CDR2 is SVGAGI in the germline V gene. V dropped 0 bases and J dropped 4 bases, with 15 bases sitting between them. CDR3: CASSYSPARTGETQYF. The CDR3 nucleotides read TGTGCCAGCAGTTACTCCCCGGCAAGGACTGGAGAGACCCAGTACTTC.

Only one count was recorded for this clone. This chain connects TRBV28 to TRBJ2-4; TRBD1 aligns across 7 bases. With 6 bases clipped from V and 8 bases from J, the junction kept 13 bases outside the gene matches. Germline V gene lookup returns CDR1 MDHEN and CDR2 SYDVKM. The length of the CDR3 is 15 residues. CDR3 loop: CASSDPTGKKDIQYF. The CDR3 nucleotides read TGTGCCAGCAGCGACCCGACAGGGAAGAAGGACATTCAGTACTTC.

This sequence joins TRBV5-1 and TRBJ1-1, with 9 bases matching TRBD1. The CDR3 spans 15 residues. The V gene's germline CDR1 is SGHRS and CDR2 YFSETQ. The V segment lost 4 bases and the J segment 5 bases; nucleotides outside the gene matches: 9. DNA for the CDR3: TGCGCCAGCAGCCTAGGGGACAGGGTAGGGACTGAAGCTTTCTTT. This codes for CASSLGDRVGTEAFF.

In this sample, this clone turned up a few times. The V call is TRBV4-2, the J call TRBJ2-6; weak D call: TRBD1 (6 bases). The CDR3 has 17 residues. The germline V gene encodes CDR1 LGHNA and CDR2 YNFKEQ. The V end was cut by 4 bases, the J end by 1 base, with 14 bases between. As DNA, the CDR3 is TGTGCCAGCAGCCCCCTGTGGCAGGGGTCTGGGGCCAACGTCCTGACTTTC. Its translation: CASSPLWQGSGANVLTF.

V usage is TRBV11-2 and J usage is TRBJ2-7, with 7 positions matching TRBD1. The CDR3 loop spans 15 amino acids. With V trimmed by 1 base and J by 2 bases, 5 bases remained unmatched. Germline loops: CDR1 SGHAT, CDR2 FQNNGV. The CDR3 DNA sequence: TGTGCCAGCAGCTTAGGACAGGGTTTCGCCTACGAGCAGTACTTC. This gives the protein CASSLGQGFAYEQYF.

J is TRBJ2-5 and V is TRBV7-9; no clear D. Germline V gene sequence: CDR1 SEHNR, CDR2 FQNEAQ (reference sequence). V was trimmed by 2 bases and J by 0 bases, leaving 7 bases between them. The CDR3 contains 14 residues. CDR3 coding DNA: TGTGCCAGCAGCTTACGAGAGTACCAAGAGACCCAGTACTTC. Its protein is CASSLREYQETQYF.

The chain combines TRBV9 with TRBJ2-1; D might be TRBD2 (5 bases). The CDR3 spans 13 residues. Trimming cost V 2 bases and J 7 bases, with 10 bases left between them. Germline V gene data show CDR1 as SGDLS and CDR2 as YYNGEE. CDR3 coding DNA: TGTGCCAGCAGCGTGGGGTCGGGGAATGAGCAGTTCTTC. Its translation: CASSVGSGNEQFF. Full variable domain (missing parts from reference TRBV9 and TRBJ2-1): DSGVTQTPKHLITATGQRVTLRCSPRSGDLSVYWYQQSLDQGLQFLIQYYNGEERAKGNILERFSAQQFPDLHSELNLSSLELGDSALYFCASSVGSGNEQFFGPGTRLTVL.

The chain carries TRBV19 and TRBJ2-7; D is perhaps TRBD1 (6 bases). The germline gives CDR1 LNHDA, CDR2 SQIVND (reference sequence). This CDR3 contains 13 residues. V lost 4 bases to trimming and J lost 3 bases, with 10 bases between them. The CDR3 loop reads CASSRAGDYEQYF. CDR3 coding DNA: TGTGCCAGTAGTAGGGCAGGGGACTACGAGCAGTACTTC.